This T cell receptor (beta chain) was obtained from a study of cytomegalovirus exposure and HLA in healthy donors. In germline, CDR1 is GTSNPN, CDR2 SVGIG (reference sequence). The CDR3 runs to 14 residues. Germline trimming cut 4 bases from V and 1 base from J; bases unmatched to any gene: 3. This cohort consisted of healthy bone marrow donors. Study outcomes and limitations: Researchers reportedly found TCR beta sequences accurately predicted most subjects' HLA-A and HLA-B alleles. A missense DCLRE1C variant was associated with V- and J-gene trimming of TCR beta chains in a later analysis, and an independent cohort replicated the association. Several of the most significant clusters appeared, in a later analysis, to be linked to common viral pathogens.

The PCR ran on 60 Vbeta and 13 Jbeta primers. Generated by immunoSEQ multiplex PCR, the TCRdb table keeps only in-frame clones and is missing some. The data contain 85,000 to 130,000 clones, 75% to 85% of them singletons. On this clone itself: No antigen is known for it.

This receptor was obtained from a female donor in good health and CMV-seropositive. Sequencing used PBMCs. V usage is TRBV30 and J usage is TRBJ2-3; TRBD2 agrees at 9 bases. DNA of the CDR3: TGTGCCTGGAAAAAGCGGGGGGGCACAGATACGCAGTATTTT. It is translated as CAWKKRGGTDTQYF.